A single sample gave rise to the 25 T cell receptor beta chains below, sequenced in a study of blood T cell repertoires in COVID-19. Generated by immunoSEQ multiplex PCR, the TCRdb table keeps only in-frame clones and is missing some. This table holds under 200,000 clones, about 82% found once. Material: peripheral blood. These receptors originate from a man aged 60-69 years with COVID-19, enrolled during active disease.

This clone is a singleton in its sample. The genes are TRBV7-2 and TRBJ1-6; D might be TRBD1 (6 bases). The CDR3 has 15 amino acids. CDR1 and CDR2 from the germline V gene are SGHTA and FQGNSA. Trimming removed 0 bases from V and 10 bases from J, with 13 bases in between. This chain's CDR3 is CASSLAGGGRSPLHF. The CDR3 DNA reads TGTGCCAGCAGCTTAGCTGGGGGGGGCAGGTCACCCCTCCACTTT. The variable domain in full, completed from reference TRBV7-2 and TRBJ1-6, reads GAGVSQSPSNKVTEKGKDVELRCDPISGHTALYWYRQSLGQGLEFLIYFQGNSAPDKSGLPSDRFSAERTGGSVSTLTIQRTQQEDSAVYLCASSLAGGGRSPLHFGNGTRLTVT.

The chain carries TRBV18 and TRBJ1-1; TRBD1 is a possible D gene (5 bases). V lost 1 base and J 6 bases, leaving 9 bases between the germline ends. There are 13 residues in the CDR3. The germline V gene encodes CDR1 KGHSH and CDR2 LQKENI. In nucleotides, the CDR3 is TGTGCCAGCTCACCACGCGGGACCCCTGAAGCTTTCTTT. This translates into CASSPRGTPEAFF.

The V gene is TRBV27, the J gene TRBJ1-1; 8 bases line up with TRBD1. The CDR3 runs 15 residues. CDR1 and CDR2 from the germline V gene are MNHEY and SMNVEV (reference sequence). V trimming: 6 bases; J trimming: 2 bases; junction bases outside the gene matches: 8. CDR3 sequence reads: CASSRRTGTNTEAFF. CDR3 coding DNA: TGTGCCAGCAGCCGGAGGACAGGGACTAACACTGAAGCTTTCTTT.

The chain links TRBV30 to TRBJ1-5; no clear D. Trimming took off 5 bases at V and 4 bases at J, with 12 bases between the two ends. CDR1 GTSNPN and CDR2 SVGIG come from the germline V gene (reference sequence). CDR3 length equals 13 residues. CDR3 region: CAWGPGRNQPQHF. The CDR3 nucleotides read TGTGCCTGGGGGCCAGGTAGGAATCAGCCCCAGCATTTT.

The genes are TRBV11-2 and TRBJ2-2, with TRBD2 identical over 7 bases. The V segment lost 0 bases and the J segment 5 bases; nucleotides outside the gene matches: 6. Germline V gives CDR1 SGHAT, CDR2 FQNNGV. The CDR3 runs 16 residues. In DNA form, the CDR3 reads TGTGCCAGCAGCTTAGATGGGAGGGTCTGGACCGGGGAGCTGTTTTTT. Translating gives CASSLDGRVWTGELFF.

This chain connects TRBV7-8 to TRBJ1-3; no definite D call. V shed 8 bases and J shed 4 bases, with 12 bases lying between them. The CDR3 has 13 amino acids. Per the germline V gene, CDR1 is SGHVS and CDR2 is FQNEAQ. Written as DNA, the CDR3 is TGTGCCAGCGCCTCCGGGAAAGGAAACACCATATATTTT. Translation: CASASGKGNTIYF.

The chain carries TRBV20-1 and TRBJ1-4; D gene uncertain. Trimming left V 6 bases short and J 7 bases short, with 9 bases between. CDR1 is DFQATT, CDR2 SNEGSKA, per germline (reference sequence). This CDR3 has 11 amino acids. The CDR3 here is CSAFFGEKLFF. The CDR3 DNA is TGCAGTGCGTTCTTCGGTGAAAAACTGTTTTTT.

This clone has a single count. The chain joins TRBV18 to TRBJ1-2; no clear D gene. The CDR3 runs 15 residues. Trimming removed 1 base at V and 0 bases at J, with 9 bases between. CDR1 is KGHSH and CDR2 is LQKENI in the germline V gene. CDR3 in amino acids: CASSPLAGSNYGYTF. The DNA for the CDR3 is TGTGCCAGCTCACCACTAGCGGGGTCTAACTATGGCTACACCTTC.

This clone was seen once. The V call is TRBV6-2 or TRBV6-3, the J call TRBJ1-6; 9 nucleotides match TRBD1. The CDR3 spans 12 residues. CDR1 and CDR2 from the germline V gene are MNHEY and SVGEGT. The V and J ends lost 5 bases and 14 bases, in that order; junction bases with no gene match: 4. CDR3 DNA sequence: TGTGCCAGCAGTAGGACAGGGGATGCCCTCCACTTT. Protein product: CASSRTGDALHF.

The chain carries TRBV7-9 and TRBJ1-4; 9 positions agree with TRBD1. This CDR3 region has 15 residues. Germline CDR1 and CDR2: SEHNR and FQNEAQ (reference sequence). V lost 5 bases to trimming and J lost 5 bases; unmatched junction nucleotides: 6. DNA for the CDR3: TGTGCCAGCAGCCCCGGACAGGGGCCAAATGAAAAACTGTTTTTT. It specifies CASSPGQGPNEKLFF.

The chain links TRBV14 to TRBJ2-7, with D tentatively TRBD2 (7 bases). Germline V gene lookup returns CDR1 SGHDN and CDR2 FVKESK. The CDR3 has 16 residues. The ends were cut back, 3 bases at V and 2 bases at J, with 17 bases in the middle. The CDR3 region is CASSHRGGVGTYEQYF. The CDR3 DNA is TGTGCCAGCAGCCATCGAGGGGGGGTTGGAACCTACGAGCAGTACTTC.

The chain combines TRBV7-8 with TRBJ1-3; D might be TRBD1 (5 bases). CDR3 length: 17 amino acids. CDR1 is SGHVS and CDR2 is FQNEAQ in the germline V gene. V was trimmed by 1 base and J by 1 base, leaving 14 bases between them. CDR3 amino acids: CASSLESGGSSGNTIYF. For the CDR3, the DNA is TGTGCCAGCAGCTTAGAGTCCGGGGGGTCATCTGGAAACACCATATATTTT.

This clone was picked up a small number of times. The chain has TRBV11-2 and TRBJ1-2; 10 bases are shared with TRBD1. The ends lost 5 bases at V and 8 bases at J; junction bases unmatched: 14. In germline, CDR1 is SGHAT, CDR2 FQNNGV. This CDR3 has 16 residues. CDR3 nucleotide sequence: TGTGCCAGCAGCGCAGCTCGGGACAGGGGACGAGAAGGCTACACCTTC. Protein: CASSAARDRGREGYTF.

This clone has only a few counts. V usage is TRBV14 and J usage is TRBJ2-2, with D maybe TRBD1 (6 bases). The germline V and J ends were trimmed by 3 bases and 0 bases, with 8 bases remaining between them. The CDR3 is 15 residues long. Germline CDR1 is SGHDN and CDR2 is FVKESK. CDR3 DNA: TGTGCCAGCAGCCACCAGGGGACGAACACCGGGGAGCTGTTTTTT. Translating gives CASSHQGTNTGELFF.

The gene calls are TRBV4-2 and TRBJ2-5; 8 positions agree with TRBD1. Germline assignment: CDR1 LGHNA and CDR2 YNFKEQ. The CDR3 is made up of 15 amino acids. The V and J ends lost 0 bases and 5 bases, in that order; junction bases with no gene match: 5. The CDR3 is CASSQDWAGGETQYF. CDR3 nucleotides: TGTGCCAGCAGCCAAGATTGGGCAGGGGGCGAGACCCAGTACTTC.

This chain uses TRBV7-9 with TRBJ2-5, with D maybe TRBD1 (5 bases). This CDR3 region has 18 residues. Germline loops: CDR1 SEHNR, CDR2 FQNEAQ (reference sequence). V was shortened by 0 bases and J by 5 bases, with 22 bases between the two germline ends. The chain's CDR3 is CASSLAVSDTQGLETQYF. CDR3 in DNA: TGTGCCAGCAGCTTAGCTGTTTCTGATACTCAGGGTTTGGAGACCCAGTACTTC.

V is TRBV30 and J is TRBJ1-2, with TRBD1 matching 11 bases. Germline V CDR1 and CDR2: GTSNPN, SVGIG (reference sequence). This CDR3 has 12 amino acids. The J segment lost 8 bases and the V segment lost 3 bases, leaving 2 bases of the junction unmatched. The CDR3 here is CAWSGTGGGYTF. The CDR3, as DNA: TGTGCCTGGAGCGGGACAGGGGGGGGCTACACCTTC. The full variable domain, completed using reference TRBV30 and TRBJ1-2, is SQTIHQWPATLVQPVGSPLSLECTVEGTSNPNLYWYRQAAGRGLQLLFYSVGIGQISSEVPQNLSASRPQDRQFILSSKKLLLSDSGFYLCAWSGTGGGYTFGSGTRLTVV.

The chain recombines TRBV11-2 with TRBJ1-2, with 7 bases that match TRBD1. Germline V gives CDR1 SGHAT, CDR2 FQNNGV. There are 14 residues in the CDR3. The trim removed 5 bases at V and 2 bases at J, leaving 5 bases unmatched. The CDR3 sequence is CASSQDRENYGYTF. The CDR3 coding sequence is TGTGCCAGCAGCCAAGACAGGGAGAACTATGGCTACACCTTC.

V and J are TRBV11-2 and TRBJ1-2; D may be TRBD1 (5 bases). This CDR3 is 12 amino acids long. Trimming took 4 bases from V and 4 from J, leaving 7 bases between them. CDR1 is SGHAT and CDR2 is FQNNGV in the germline V gene. The CDR3 bases are TGTGCCAGCAGCTCTGACAGCTATGGCTACACCTTC. Protein product: CASSSDSYGYTF.

The chain carries TRBV30 and TRBJ1-3, with D possibly TRBD1 on 6 matching bases. The CDR3 is 13 amino acids. Per germline, CDR1 GTSNPN and CDR2 SVGIG (reference sequence). V was trimmed by 2 bases and J by 2 bases, leaving 7 bases between them. CDR3 coding DNA: TGTGCCTGGAGTCCAGGGGCTGGAAACACCATATATTTT. It yields the protein CAWSPGAGNTIYF.

This clone was seen just once. The chain joins TRBV9 to TRBJ1-1; D unclear. This CDR3 region has 13 residues. CDR1 and CDR2 from the germline V gene are SGDLS and YYNGEE. V lost 4 bases and J 3 bases, leaving 10 bases between the germline ends. DNA of the CDR3: TGTGCCAGCAGCAGGGAGGTGGACACTGAAGCTTTCTTT. Encoded protein: CASSREVDTEAFF.

The genes are TRBV5-1 and TRBJ1-1; TRBD1 matches 8 bases. The V gene's germline CDR1 is SGHRS and CDR2 YFSETQ. The CDR3 runs 14 residues. Losses at the gene ends were 4 bases for V and 3 bases for J; bases not matched to a gene: 5. The CDR3 DNA is TGCGCCAGCAGCCCGGACAGGGCGTACACTGAAGCTTTCTTT. It translates to CASSPDRAYTEAFF.

The chain is built from TRBV28 and TRBJ2-2, with D possibly TRBD1 on 6 matching bases. From germline, CDR1 is MDHEN and CDR2 SYDVKM. V shed 4 bases and J shed 5 bases, with 20 bases lying between them. This CDR3 spans 17 amino acids. The CDR3 reads CASSYEPLFRGTGELFF. CDR3 in DNA: TGTGCCAGCAGTTACGAACCGTTATTCAGGGGTACCGGGGAGCTGTTTTTT.

V is TRBV12-3 or TRBV12-4 and J is TRBJ1-2; D remains ambiguous. The CDR3 is 13 residues long. Between the trimmed V and J ends, which lost 1 base and 5 bases, there was a span of 8 bases. CDR3 region: CASSLGRIYGYTF. The DNA for the CDR3 is TGTGCCAGCAGTTTAGGGCGGATTTATGGCTACACCTTC.

CDR3 coding DNA: TGTGCCAGCAGCTTAGGGTCCGGGGTTGGTGGCTACACCTTC. Translating it yields CASSLGSGVGGYTF. This chain joins TRBV7-9 and TRBJ1-2; no clear D gene. This CDR3 is 14 amino acids long. V lost 1 base and J lost 7, with 13 bases in between. Germline values: CDR1 SEHNR, CDR2 FQNEAQ (reference sequence).